Given below is one T cell receptor (beta chain) in context. The antigen is not known. The germline V and J ends were trimmed by 4 bases and 4 bases, with 13 bases remaining between them. CDR3 length equals 14 residues. Looked up from germline, CDR1 is SGHRS and CDR2 is YFSETQ. This sample stems from a study of vaccination effects on CD4 cells after COVID-19. Overall study: Relative to the second dose, post-vaccine samples were obtained a median of 72 days later.

General observations from the study: Convalescents' spike-reactive clones after vaccination were mainly made up of new clones that the vaccine induced. The study, lacking early post-infection timepoints, had few convalescent patients. Late after vaccination, infection- and vaccine-induced clones showed marked clonal contraction.

Cells that had been cultured for 10 days were the source of isolated CD4+ T cells. PCR showed that the person got SARS-CoV-2 infection at some point between March and December 2020. Participants were given two doses of BNT162b2 or mRNA-1273 vaccine. Repertoires were generated with immunoSEQ multiplex PCR, while TCRdb's copy carries only in-frame clones and drops some. This table holds approximately 40,000 clones, over 65% found once. Sequencing used CD4+ T cells from PBMCs cultured without peptide, obtained after COVID-19 vaccination. The origin of this receptor is a human donor who had a prior SARS-CoV-2 infection. This chain uses TRBV5-1 with TRBJ2-3; a possible D gene is TRBD2 (7 bases). The CDR3 bases are TGCGCCAGCAGCATTGTGGGGGGGCCAGATACGCAGTATTTT. Protein product: CASSIVGGPDTQYF. The variable domain in full, completed from reference TRBV5-1 and TRBJ2-3, reads KAGVTQTPRYLIKTRGQQVTLSCSPISGHRSVSWYQQTPGQGLQFLFEYFSETQRNKGNFPGRFSGRQFSNSRSEMNVSTLELGDSALYLCASSIVGGPDTQYFGPGTRLTVL.